This entry lists 21 T cell receptor beta chains sequenced from one sample in a study of blood T cell repertoires in COVID-19. Profiled with immunoSEQ multiplex PCR; TCRdb holds only in-frame clones, not every one. Of 350,000 to 450,000 clones in the sample, approximately 86% were seen once. The sequenced sample was peripheral blood. The receptors here all came from a human donor in a cohort sampled during active COVID-19.

The rearrangement joins TRBV19 to TRBJ1-1, with a possible D match to TRBD1 (5 bases). CDR1 LNHDA and CDR2 SQIVND come from the germline V gene (reference sequence). The CDR3 has 14 residues. V lost 7 bases and J lost 7, with 19 bases in between. In DNA form, the CDR3 reads TGTGCCAGTAATTTGGTAGGGGCGACCTATGAAGCTTTCTTT. Translated: CASNLVGATYEAFF.

The chain uses TRBV6-5 and TRBJ1-5; D ambiguous. Trimming took 4 bases from V and 9 from J, leaving 13 bases between them. This CDR3 has 13 amino acids. The germline CDR1 and CDR2 sequences are MNHEY and SVGAGI. The CDR3 region is CASSSLFGGPQHF. The CDR3 DNA reads as TGTGCCAGCAGTTCACTCTTTGGAGGGCCCCAGCATTTT.

The rearrangement links TRBV7-9 to TRBJ2-2, with D possibly being TRBD1 (6 bases). The CDR3 runs 15 residues. Trimming shortened V by 6 bases and J by 3 bases, and 14 bases separated the two germline ends. The germline V gene encodes CDR1 SEHNR and CDR2 FQNEAQ (reference sequence). CDR3 amino acids: CASSHPGHYTGELFF. As DNA, the CDR3 is TGTGCCAGCAGTCACCCGGGACACTACACCGGGGAGCTGTTTTTT.

Points on this clone: The junction departs from the called germline gene at one end, perhaps through a read error. The chain combines TRBV9 with TRBJ1-1; the D is unclear. The CDR3 loop spans 13 amino acids. Germline CDR1 and CDR2: SGDLS and YYNGEE. The CDR3 DNA sequence: TGTGCCAGCAGCGTAGGCGTGAAAACTGAAGCTTTCTTT. Amino acids: CASSVGVKTEAFF.

In nucleotides, the CDR3 is TGTGCCACCAGCAGAGATCTAAGGCTAGCGGACTTCAATGAGCAGTTCTTC. Residues: CATSRDLRLADFNEQFF. The chain employs TRBV15 and TRBJ2-1; TRBD2 aligns across 7 bases. The trim removed 0 bases at V and 6 bases at J, leaving 11 bases unmatched. Germline CDR1 reads LNHNV; CDR2 reads YYDKDF (reference sequence). This CDR3 has 17 amino acids.

V is TRBV28 and J is TRBJ2-7, with D possibly being TRBD1 (6 bases). The CDR3 runs 13 residues. Deletions cut 11 bases from V and 4 bases from J, with 18 bases between. The germline gives CDR1 MDHEN, CDR2 SYDVKM. The CDR3 spells CAANREDMYEQYF. The CDR3 DNA sequence: TGTGCCGCAAACAGGGAAGATATGTACGAGCAGTACTTC.

The chain links TRBV28 to TRBJ1-4, with TRBD1 matching 8 bases. Germline CDR1 MDHEN, CDR2 SYDVKM. J gave up 8 bases and V 3 bases, and 14 bases lay outside the gene matches. This CDR3 is 17 amino acids long. The DNA of the CDR3 is TGTGCCAGCAGTTTCCGCAGCGCCGGGACAGGTCGCGAAAAACTGTTTTTT. It is translated as CASSFRSAGTGREKLFF.

The J gene is TRBJ2-7, the V gene TRBV7-2; TRBD1 aligns across 9 bases. The germline V gene encodes CDR1 SGHTA and CDR2 FQGNSA. This CDR3 is 15 amino acids long. Germline trimming cut 1 base from V and 2 bases from J; bases unmatched to any gene: 3. In DNA form, the CDR3 reads TGTGCCAGCAGCTTAGAGACAGGGGGTCCCTACGAGCAGTACTTC. Encoded protein: CASSLETGGPYEQYF.

The chain recombines TRBV19 with TRBJ2-2; D not resolved. The V end was cut by 7 bases, the J end by 0 bases, with 9 bases between. From germline, CDR1 is LNHDA and CDR2 SQIVND (reference sequence). The CDR3 is 14 residues long. CDR3 sequence (DNA): TGTGCCAGTATGCGGCTGGCGAACACCGGGGAGCTGTTTTTT. Its translation is CASMRLANTGELFF.

CDR3 amino acids: CASSLVSQINTGELFF. DNA of the CDR3: TGTGCCAGCAGTTTAGTATCGCAGATAAACACCGGGGAGCTGTTTTTT. This rearrangement joins TRBV28 to TRBJ2-2; D gene ambiguous. V gave up 2 bases and J gave up 2 bases, with 12 bases separating them. There are 16 residues in the CDR3. The germline V gene encodes CDR1 MDHEN and CDR2 SYDVKM.

The chain carries TRBV3-1 (or the pseudogene TRBV3-2) and TRBJ2-5, with 12 bases identical to TRBD2. This CDR3 region has 18 residues. Per germline, CDR1 LGHDT and CDR2 YNNKEL (reference sequence). The trim removed 1 base at V and 3 bases at J, leaving 9 bases unmatched. CDR3 sequence: CASSQGPTSGRPKETQYF. The CDR3 nucleotides are TGTGCCAGCAGCCAAGGCCCCACTAGCGGGAGGCCGAAAGAGACCCAGTACTTC.

This clone has only a few counts. The V gene is TRBV6-6, the J gene TRBJ1-1; possible D gene TRBD1, 5 bases. This CDR3 has 14 residues. Germline CDR1 reads MNHNY; CDR2 reads SVGAGI (reference sequence). V lost 6 bases and J 1 base, leaving 12 bases between the germline ends. The CDR3, as DNA: TGTGCCAGCAGCCGCCGGGGGTGGAACACTGAAGCTTTCTTT. Amino acid sequence: CASSRRGWNTEAFF.

CDR3 sequence: CASSQVLASGGTQYF. CDR3 coding DNA: TGTGCCAGCAGCCAAGTTTTGGCTAGCGGGGGGACGCAGTATTTT. The chain recombines TRBV4-2 with TRBJ2-3; 11 bases are shared with TRBD2. CDR3 size: 15 residues. V lost 1 base and J lost 9; bases outside the gene matches: 6. Germline lookup yields CDR1 LGHNA and CDR2 YNFKEQ.

This chain joins TRBV28 and TRBJ2-7; maybe TRBD1 (5 bases). This CDR3 contains 12 residues. In germline, CDR1 is MDHEN, CDR2 SYDVKM. Deletions cut 5 bases from V and 4 bases from J, with 9 bases between. The CDR3 sequence is CASSQTDYEQYF. In DNA form, the CDR3 reads TGTGCCAGCAGTCAGACAGATTACGAGCAGTACTTC.

With regard to this clone: Mismatch with germline at one junction end may stem from a read error. The chain recombines TRBV7-3 with TRBJ2-1, with D possibly being TRBD1 (8 bases). Germline V gives CDR1 SGHTA, CDR2 FQGTGA. This CDR3 region has 13 residues. CDR3: CASGLNTGGALFF. The CDR3 DNA reads TGTGCCAGCGGCTTAAACACAGGGGGGGCACTGTTCTTC. Filled out from reference TRBV7-3 and TRBJ2-1, the complete variable domain reads GAGVSQTPSNKVTEKGKYVELRCDPISGHTALYWYRQSLGQGPEFLIYFQGTGAADDSGLPNDRFFAVRPEGSVSTLKIQRTERGDSAVYLCASGLNTGGALFFGPGTRLTVL.

The chain is built from TRBV2 and TRBJ2-1, with 7 nucleotides matching TRBD2. The CDR3 extends over 15 amino acids. V shed 6 bases and J 5 bases; nucleotides not matched to a gene: 10. The V gene's germline CDR1 is SNHLY and CDR2 FYNNEI. The CDR3 sequence is CASSPRGLPNNEQFF. The CDR3 bases are TGTGCCAGCAGCCCTCGGGGACTACCAAACAATGAGCAGTTCTTC.

The J gene is TRBJ2-2, the V gene TRBV3-1 (or the pseudogene TRBV3-2), with 14 nucleotides matching TRBD2. Germline V gene data show CDR1 as LGHDT and CDR2 as YNNKEL (reference sequence). After removal of 6 bases from V and 8 bases from J, the junction contained 2 bases not matched to a gene. The CDR3 contains 14 residues. The CDR3 here is CASRGLAGEGELFF. CDR3 in DNA: TGTGCCAGCAGGGGACTAGCGGGAGAAGGGGAGCTGTTTTTT.

V and J are TRBV5-1 and TRBJ1-4; D perhaps matches TRBD1 (6 bases). The CDR3 spans 14 residues. Trimming removed 2 bases from V and 6 bases from J, with 11 bases in between. Germline V lookup: CDR1 SGHRS, CDR2 YFSETQ. CDR3 nucleotide sequence: TGCGCCAGCAGCTTCGACAGGAGAGATGAAAAACTGTTTTTT. Protein product: CASSFDRRDEKLFF.

The CDR3 region has the DNA TGTGCCTGGAGTAGTGTCGGGTTACGAAATTCACCCCTCCACTTT. Translated, it gives CAWSSVGLRNSPLHF. The chain couples TRBV30 to TRBJ1-6; D remains ambiguous. The V and J ends lost 2 bases and 7 bases respectively, with 15 bases between them. CDR3 length: 15 residues. CDR1 is GTSNPN and CDR2 is SVGIG in the germline V gene (reference sequence).

The rearrangement uses TRBV4-1 and TRBJ2-5, with a weak D call TRBD2 (6 bases). Trimming cost V 4 bases and J 1 base, with 10 bases left between them. CDR3 length: 14 amino acids. Germline CDR1 and CDR2: MGHRA and YSYEKL. The CDR3 spells CASSPGGPQETQYF. CDR3 in DNA: TGCGCCAGCAGCCCCGGGGGTCCCCAAGAGACCCAGTACTTC.

The chain carries TRBV24-1 and TRBJ2-1; D may be TRBD1 or TRBD2 (9 bases each). Germline lookup yields CDR1 KGHDR and CDR2 SFDVKD. This CDR3 region has 19 residues. The V and J ends lost 10 bases and 5 bases respectively, with 32 bases between them. This CDR3 is CATPGTGLNLAGPDNEQFF. As DNA, the CDR3 is TGTGCCACTCCCGGGACAGGGCTAAACCTAGCGGGGCCCGACAATGAGCAGTTCTTC.